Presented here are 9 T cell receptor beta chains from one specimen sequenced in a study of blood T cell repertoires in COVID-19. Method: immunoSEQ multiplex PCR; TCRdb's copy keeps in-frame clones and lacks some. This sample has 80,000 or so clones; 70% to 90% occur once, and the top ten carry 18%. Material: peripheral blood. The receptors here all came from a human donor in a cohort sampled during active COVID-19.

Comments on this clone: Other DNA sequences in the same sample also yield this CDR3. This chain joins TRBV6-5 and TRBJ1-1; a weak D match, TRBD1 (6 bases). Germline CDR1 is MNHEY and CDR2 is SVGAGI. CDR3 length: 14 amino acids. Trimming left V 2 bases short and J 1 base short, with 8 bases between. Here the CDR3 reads CASSYLQGNTEAFF. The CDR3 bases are TGTGCCAGCAGTTACCTACAGGGGAACACTGAAGCTTTCTTT.

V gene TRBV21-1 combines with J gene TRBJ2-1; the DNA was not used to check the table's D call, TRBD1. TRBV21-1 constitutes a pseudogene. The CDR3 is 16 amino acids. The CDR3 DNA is TGTGCCAGCAGCGCCGCAGGGGGGCCCCCGTACAATGAGCAGTTCTTC. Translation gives CASSAAGGPPYNEQFF.

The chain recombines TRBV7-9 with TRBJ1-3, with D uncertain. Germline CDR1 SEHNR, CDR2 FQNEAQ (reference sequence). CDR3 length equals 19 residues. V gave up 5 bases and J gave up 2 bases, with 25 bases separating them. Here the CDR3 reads CASSTSFILKIDTGNTIYF. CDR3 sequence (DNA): TGTGCCAGCAGCACCTCGTTCATATTGAAAATCGACACTGGAAACACCATATATTTT.

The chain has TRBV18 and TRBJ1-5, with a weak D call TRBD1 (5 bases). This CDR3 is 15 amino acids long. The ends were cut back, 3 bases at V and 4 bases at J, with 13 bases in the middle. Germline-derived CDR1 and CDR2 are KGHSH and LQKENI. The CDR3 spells CASSPFREGNQPQHF. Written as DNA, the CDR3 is TGTGCCAGCTCACCGTTCAGGGAAGGGAATCAGCCCCAGCATTTT.

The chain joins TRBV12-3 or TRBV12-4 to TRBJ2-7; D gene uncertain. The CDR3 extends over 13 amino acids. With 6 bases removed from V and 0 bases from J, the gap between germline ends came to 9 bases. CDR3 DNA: TGTGCCAGCAGCCTACAGTTCTCCTACGAGCAGTACTTC. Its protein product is CASSLQFSYEQYF.

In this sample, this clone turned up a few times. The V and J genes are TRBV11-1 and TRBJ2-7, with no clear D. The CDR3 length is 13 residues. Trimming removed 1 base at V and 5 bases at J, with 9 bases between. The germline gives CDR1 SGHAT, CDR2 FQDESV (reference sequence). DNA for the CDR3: TGTGCCAGCAGCTTAGAGTTCCGGGACGAGCAGTACTTC. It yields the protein CASSLEFRDEQYF.

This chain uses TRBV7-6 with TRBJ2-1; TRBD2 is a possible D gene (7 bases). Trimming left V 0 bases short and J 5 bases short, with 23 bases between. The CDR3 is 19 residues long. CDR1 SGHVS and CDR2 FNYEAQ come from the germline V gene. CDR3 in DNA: TGTGCCAGCAGCTTAGCGGCCGGGCCCGGGGGCGGGGGCGACAATGAGCAGTTCTTC. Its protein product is CASSLAAGPGGGGDNEQFF.

In DNA form, the CDR3 reads TGTGCCAGCAGCGCCAGAGGGGGAGGAAACACCATATATTTT. Amino acid sequence: CASSARGGGNTIYF. The V and J genes are TRBV11-2 and TRBJ1-3; possibly TRBD1 for D (6 bases). The CDR3 has 14 residues. The germline V and J ends were trimmed by 5 bases and 4 bases, with 12 bases remaining between them. CDR1 and CDR2 (germline): SGHAT, FQNNGV.

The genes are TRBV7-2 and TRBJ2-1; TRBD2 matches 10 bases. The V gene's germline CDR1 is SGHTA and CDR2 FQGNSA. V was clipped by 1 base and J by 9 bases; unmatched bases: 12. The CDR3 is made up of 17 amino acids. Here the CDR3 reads CASSLDSGGGRNGEQFF. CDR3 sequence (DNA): TGTGCCAGCAGCTTAGACAGCGGGGGGGGACGTAATGGTGAGCAGTTCTTC.